This is a list of T cell receptor beta chains from one sample in a study of blood T cell repertoires in COVID-19. Assay used: immunoSEQ multiplex PCR; TCRdb lists only in-frame clones, some missing. The sample lists about 170,000 clones; approximately 90% were seen once. Sequencing was performed on peripheral blood. Every receptor here comes from a man aged 45-65 years with acute or convalescent COVID-19. The CDR3 runs from the conserved cysteine through the conserved F or W. The D gene is left open where the match is weak.

>NA|TRBJ1-4|TRBV19
TGTGCCAGTAAACAGACAGCAACTAATGAAAAACTGTTTTTT
CASKQTATNEKLFF
>NA|TRBJ1-6|TRBV28
TGTGCCACCGCGGGGCTTAGCTCCTATAATTCACCCCTCCACTTT
CATAGLSSYNSPLHF
>NA|TRBJ2-1|TRBV14
TGTGCCAGCAGCCAAGCGGCTCCGACAGGAGAGAATGATGAGCAGTTCTTC
CASSQAAPTGENDEQFF
>NA|TRBJ2-7|TRBV5-1
TGCGCCAGCACTTCAGGGATTTCTACGTTCGAGCAGTACTTC
CASTSGISTFEQYF
>TRBD1|TRBJ1-4|TRBV28
TGTGCCAGCAGTTCCGACGGACAGGCGGAGGCGTGGGAAAAACTGTTTTTT
CASSSDGQAEAWEKLFF
>NA|TRBJ2-7|TRBV10-3
TGTGCCATCAGTGAGTCAATGGGACACGAACCACGCTACGAGCAGTACTTC
CAISESMGHEPRYEQYF
>NA|TRBJ1-1|TRBV19
TGTGCCAGCCAGACAGGAAACACTGAAGCTTTCTTT
CASQTGNTEAFF
>NA|TRBJ1-4|TRBV5-8
TGTGCCAGCAGCTTGCAACACCTAGCAACTAATGAAAAACTGTTTTTT
CASSLQHLATNEKLFF
>NA|TRBJ2-3|TRBV5-1
TGCGCCAGCAGCTTGGCCGTGGGTCAGGGAAGAGATACGCAGTATTTT
CASSLAVGQGRDTQYF
>NA|TRBJ2-3|TRBV27
TGTGCCAGCAGAGGGAGCGGCTCGGGGGATACGCAGTATTTT
CASRGSGSGDTQYF
>NA|TRBJ1-1|TRBV29-1
TGCAGCGTTGAAGATCTCTACCAAGCTTTCTTT
CSVEDLYQAFF
>TRBD1|TRBJ1-1|TRBV6-5
TGTGCCGTGACGGGGGTCAGGGGGACCACTGAAGCTTTCTTT
CAVTGVRGTTEAFF
>TRBD1|TRBJ1-5|TRBV28
TGTGCCAGCAGCCGGGAGACAGGGGTACGGAGCAATCAGCCCCAGCATTTT
CASSRETGVRSNQPQHF
>NA|TRBJ1-3|TRBV3-1/TRBV3-2
TGTGCCAGCAGCCCCCACCGTCCCTGCGGGAACACCATATATTTT
CASSPHRPCGNTIYF
>TRBD1|TRBJ1-5|TRBV28
TGTGCCAGCAGTTTCTCCGGGACAGGGAACAATCAGCCCCAGCATTTT
CASSFSGTGNNQPQHF